This T cell receptor (beta chain) is drawn from a study of beta chain features in type 1 diabetes. The overall study: Cell yields, gender and age were comparable in patients and healthy donors.

Expressed TCRB transcripts were sequenced because the entire RNA isolate underwent reverse transcription. Assay: immunoSEQ multiplex PCR; the TCRdb copy retains only in-frame clones and omits some. The data show roughly 310,000 clones, approximately 11% seen once. Germline CDR1 and CDR2: LGHNA and YNFKEQ. V dropped 0 bases and J dropped 7 bases, with 9 bases sitting between them. The CDR3 runs 13 residues. Study findings and constraints: A definitive answer on HLA type influencing TCRB rearrangement was not reached here. Among patients with Type 1 diabetes, TCRB CDR3s were moderately but significantly shorter in every one of the four CD4+ subsets.

In regard to this clone: The target antigen is unknown.

The TCR sequence derives from a woman in her 30s in good health. The chain has TRBV4-2 and TRBJ1-2; TRBD1 is a possible D gene (5 bases). The sequenced sample was naive CD4+ T cells from blood. The CDR3 sequence is CASSQDTGTGYTF. The CDR3 nucleotides read TGTGCCAGCAGCCAAGATACAGGTACTGGCTACACCTTC.